This T cell receptor (beta chain) was sequenced in a study of T cells expressing NK-cell markers. Looking at the study overall: It was sorted CD3+CD56+NKG2C+, CD3+CD56+NKG2C- and CD3+CD56-NKG2C+ T cells that supplied the TCR beta repertoires. The eight sequenced donors comprised seven who were HCMV-seropositive and one who was seronegative.

The CDR3 is 18 amino acids. Germline CDR1 is MGHRA and CDR2 is YSYEKL. cDNA encoding TCR beta was synthesized via 5'RACE template switching incorporating UMIs. Using the 5' RACE reads, TCRdb records one entry per CDR3 protein without DNA. Here the sample table reports fewer than 300,000 distinct CDR3 sequences. The receptor was derived from a woman aged 18 to 75 in good health. The material sequenced was blood T cells: a sorted CD56 or NKG2C T cell subset, CD4+ or CD8+ T cells, or bulk PBMC T cells (not recorded which). V gene TRBV4-1 combines with J gene TRBJ2-2; TCRdb outputs TRBD2, but without DNA this stays unchecked. The CDR3 reads CASSQDPMTSGRMGELFF.